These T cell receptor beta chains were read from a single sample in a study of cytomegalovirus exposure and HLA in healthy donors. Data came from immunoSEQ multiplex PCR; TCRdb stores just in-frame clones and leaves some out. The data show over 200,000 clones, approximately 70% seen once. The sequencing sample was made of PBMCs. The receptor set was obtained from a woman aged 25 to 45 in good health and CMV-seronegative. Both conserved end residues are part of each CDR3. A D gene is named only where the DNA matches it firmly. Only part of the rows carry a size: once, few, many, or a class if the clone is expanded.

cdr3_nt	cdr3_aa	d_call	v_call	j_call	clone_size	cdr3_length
TGTGCCAGCGAAAGGGGCGGTTTGGGGACTGAAGCTTTCTTT	CASERGGLGTEAFF	NA	TRBV6-1	TRBJ1-1	once	14
TGCGCCAGCAGACCCGGGACTAGTTCCAATGAGCAGTTCTTC	CASRPGTSSNEQFF	TRBD2	TRBV5-1	TRBJ2-1	NA	14
TGTGCCAGCAGCCAGGGACAGGGTGGAGGGGAGACCCAGTACTTC	CASSQGQGGGETQYF	TRBD1	TRBV14	TRBJ2-5	NA	15
TGTGCCAGCCGGGCGGTGGACAGGGGTACAGATACGCAGTATTTT	CASRAVDRGTDTQYF	TRBD1	TRBV2	TRBJ2-3	NA	15
TGCGCCAGCACCCGGGGAGAGGGGGCCCCAGATACGCAGTATTTT	CASTRGEGAPDTQYF	TRBD1	TRBV10-1	TRBJ2-3	NA	15
TGTGCCTGGACTTCTTCGGGTAACGGCGAGCAGTACTTC	CAWTSSGNGEQYF	NA	TRBV30	TRBJ2-7	once	13
TGTGCCAGCCGCGCCTATGTGGCGGACACAGATACGCAGTATTTT	CASRAYVADTDTQYF	NA	TRBV6-1	TRBJ2-3	NA	15
TGCGCCAGCAGTGCGAGGAGGTCAAGCTCCTACAATGAGCAGTTCTTC	CASSARRSSSYNEQFF	NA	TRBV5-1	TRBJ2-1	NA	16
TGTGCCAGCAGCCCCCCGGGGTGGTCCTACGAGCAGTACTTC	CASSPPGWSYEQYF	NA	TRBV14	TRBJ2-7	NA	14
TGTGCCATCAGTGTCGGGACTAGCAGATCCTACGAGCAGTACTTC	CAISVGTSRSYEQYF	TRBD2	TRBV10-3	TRBJ2-7	NA	15
TGTGCCAGCAGCTCGACAGGGTCTGGCTACACCTTC	CASSSTGSGYTF	TRBD1	TRBV9	TRBJ1-2	NA	12
TGTGCCTGGAGTCCTTACAGGGGAAAATCTGAAGCTTTCTTT	CAWSPYRGKSEAFF	TRBD1	TRBV30	TRBJ1-1	NA	14
TGTGCCAGCTCACCTGGAGGGAGTGGGGCACCCCTCCACTTT	CASSPGGSGAPLHF	NA	TRBV18	TRBJ1-6	NA	14